One sample yielded the 22 T cell receptor beta chains listed below, sequenced in a study of blood T cell repertoires in COVID-19. Generated by immunoSEQ multiplex PCR, the TCRdb table keeps only in-frame clones and is missing some. This table holds fewer than 150,000 clones, 85% found once. The specimen sequenced was peripheral blood. The origin of the receptors is a human donor in a cohort sampled during active COVID-19.

This clone was seen once. The CDR3 sequence: CASSSFIGTDNEKLFF. The CDR3 nucleotides are TGTGCCAGCAGCTCCTTTATCGGGACAGATAATGAAAAACTGTTTTTT. The chain links TRBV11-3 to TRBJ1-4; 7 bases are a match to TRBD1. There are 16 residues in the CDR3. Germline values: CDR1 SGHNT, CDR2 YENEEA. The ends lost 4 bases at V and 4 bases at J; junction bases unmatched: 9.

This chain links TRBV29-1 with TRBJ2-1; D not certain. Trimming removed 2 bases from V and 8 bases from J, with 10 bases in between. From germline, CDR1 is SQVTM and CDR2 ANQGSEA. The CDR3 covers 12 residues. The CDR3 DNA reads TGCAGCGTTGAACACTACTCCGATGAGCAGTTCTTC. Translating gives CSVEHYSDEQFF.

V gene TRBV7-3 combines with J gene TRBJ1-1, with 7 bases fitting TRBD1. This CDR3 spans 13 amino acids. Germline CDR1 reads SGHTA; CDR2 reads FQGTGA. V lost 6 bases, J lost 1 base, and 2 bases stayed unmatched. The DNA of the CDR3 is TGTGCCAGCAGGGGACAGCCGAACACTGAAGCTTTCTTT. The encoded protein is CASRGQPNTEAFF.

This sequence joins TRBV5-1 and TRBJ2-3, with a possible D match to TRBD1 (6 bases). The CDR3 contains 15 residues. V dropped 0 bases and J dropped 1 base, with 9 bases sitting between them. The V gene's germline CDR1 is SGHRS and CDR2 YFSETQ. CDR3 sequence reads: CASSLGGPRTDTQYF. The CDR3 nucleotides are TGCGCCAGCAGCTTGGGGGGGCCTCGCACAGATACGCAGTATTTT.

The V and J genes are TRBV27 and TRBJ1-1; 12 nucleotides align to TRBD1. The CDR3 extends over 18 amino acids. CDR1 MNHEY and CDR2 SMNVEV come from the germline V gene (reference sequence). V dropped 0 bases and J dropped 2; count of bases not matched to a gene: 7. As DNA, the CDR3 is TGTGCCAGCAGTTTATCGGGGACAGGGGGCTCCGTAAACACTGAAGCTTTCTTT. Its translation is CASSLSGTGGSVNTEAFF.

The chain links TRBV19 to TRBJ2-6; D is possibly TRBD1 (6 bases). The germline V and J ends were trimmed by 5 bases and 2 bases, with 10 bases remaining between them. This CDR3 is built from 15 residues. Germline lookup yields CDR1 LNHDA and CDR2 SQIVND (reference sequence). CDR3 loop: CASSVDRTGANVLTF. The CDR3 DNA follows: TGTGCCAGTAGTGTGGACAGAACTGGGGCCAACGTCCTGACTTTC.

The CDR3: CATQGQYNSPLHF. The CDR3 DNA reads TGTGCCACCCAGGGACAGTATAATTCACCCCTCCACTTT. The V gene is TRBV24-1, the J gene TRBJ1-6; 7 nucleotides match TRBD1. With V trimmed by 9 bases and J by 4 bases, 2 bases remained unmatched. The CDR3 consists of 13 residues. CDR1 is KGHDR, CDR2 SFDVKD, per germline.

The chain carries TRBV28 and TRBJ2-7; 7 nucleotides match TRBD1. The V segment lost 4 bases and the J segment 0 bases; nucleotides outside the gene matches: 3. The germline V gene has CDR1 MDHEN and CDR2 SYDVKM. The CDR3 has 14 residues. The CDR3 protein is CASSWGQPSYEQYF. DNA for the CDR3: TGTGCCAGCAGTTGGGGACAGCCCTCCTACGAGCAGTACTTC. Supplemented by reference TRBV28 and TRBJ2-7, the full variable domain reads DVKVTQSSRYLVKRTGEKVFLECVQDMDHENMFWYRQDPGLGLRLIYFSYDVKMKEKGDIPEGYSVSREKKERFSLILESASTNQTSMYLCASSWGQPSYEQYFGPGTRLTVT.

This chain uses TRBV18 with TRBJ2-5, with 10 nucleotides matching TRBD1. This CDR3 comprises 15 residues. Germline CDR1 and CDR2: KGHSH and LQKENI. J was trimmed by 7 bases and V by 0 bases; bases with no gene match: 5. This CDR3 is CASSPPGTGAGTQYF. In DNA form, the CDR3 reads TGTGCCAGCTCACCACCGGGGACAGGGGCCGGGACCCAGTACTTC.

This rearrangement joins TRBV19 to TRBJ1-5; perhaps TRBD1 as D (6 bases). Germline CDR1 and CDR2: LNHDA and SQIVND (reference sequence). This CDR3 spans 15 amino acids. The V gene lost 5 bases and the J gene lost 0 bases, with 11 bases spanning the gap. This CDR3 is CASSSDSYSNQPQHF. As DNA, the CDR3 is TGTGCCAGTAGTTCGGACAGTTATAGCAATCAGCCCCAGCATTTT.

The chain couples TRBV18 to TRBJ1-1, with TRBD1 matching over 7 bases. This CDR3 region has 14 residues. CDR1 and CDR2 from the germline V gene are KGHSH and LQKENI. J was trimmed by 3 bases and V by 6 bases; bases with no gene match: 7. DNA of the CDR3: TGTGCCAGCTCCATTAGGGGGCGGGACACTGAAGCTTTCTTT. Protein: CASSIRGRDTEAFF.

The CDR3 spells CASSLGQAVTYEQYF. The DNA of the CDR3 is TGTGCCAGCAGCTTGGGGCAGGCCGTGACCTACGAGCAGTACTTC. This sequence joins TRBV5-4 and TRBJ2-7; D gene ambiguous. Trimming removed 0 bases at V and 2 bases at J, with 12 bases between. In germline, CDR1 is SGHNT, CDR2 YYREEE (reference sequence). The CDR3 is made up of 15 amino acids.

V usage is TRBV7-2 and J usage is TRBJ2-1; D is possibly TRBD2 (5 bases). The CDR3 is made up of 17 amino acids. The V gene's germline CDR1 is SGHTA and CDR2 FQGNSA. V dropped 5 bases and J dropped 0 bases, with 17 bases sitting between them. The CDR3 nucleotides read TGTGCCAGCAGCCCCCATACTAGTGCGAGCTCCTACAATGAGCAGTTCTTC. It codes for CASSPHTSASSYNEQFF.

The chain combines TRBV20-1 with TRBJ2-1; D is perhaps TRBD2 (6 bases). The CDR3 has 13 residues. The V gene's germline CDR1 is DFQATT and CDR2 SNEGSKA (reference sequence). Trimming removed 3 bases from V and 10 bases from J, with 16 bases in between. CDR3 amino acids: CSASSLAEGEQFF. In DNA, the CDR3 is TGCAGTGCTAGTAGTCTCGCGGAGGGAGAGCAGTTCTTC.

V and J are TRBV19 and TRBJ2-7; possible D gene TRBD1, 5 bases. The germline V and J ends were trimmed by 3 bases and 1 base, with 10 bases remaining between them. The CDR3 is 14 residues long. Germline V gene lookup returns CDR1 LNHDA and CDR2 SQIVND (reference sequence). The CDR3 region has the DNA TGTGCCAGTAGTATGGAAGGGGTGTCCTACGAGCAGTACTTC. Residues: CASSMEGVSYEQYF.

This clone has just one count. The V and J genes are TRBV7-2 and TRBJ1-1; D might be TRBD1 (6 bases). The CDR3 is 14 residues long. V lost 5 bases to trimming and J lost 1 base, with 11 bases between them. From germline, CDR1 is SGHTA and CDR2 FQGNSA. The CDR3 spells CASSQDRRNTEAFF. The CDR3 DNA reads as TGTGCCAGCAGCCAGGACAGACGGAACACTGAAGCTTTCTTT.

The chain is built from TRBV7-8 and TRBJ1-6, with 9 bases lining up with TRBD1. Germline assignment: CDR1 SGHVS and CDR2 FQNEAQ. This CDR3 is 15 amino acids long. Trimming cost V 5 bases and J 6 bases; bases outside gene matches: 5. The CDR3 sequence is CASSANRGLNSPLHF. DNA for the CDR3: TGTGCCAGCAGCGCTAACAGGGGGCTTAATTCACCCCTCCACTTT.

V usage is TRBV5-1 and J usage is TRBJ1-5; D remains unclear. V was trimmed by 4 bases and J by 4 bases, leaving 15 bases between them. Germline loops: CDR1 SGHRS, CDR2 YFSETQ. The CDR3 spans 15 residues. The CDR3 is CASSRGPEDNQPQHF. CDR3 nucleotide sequence: TGCGCCAGCAGCCGGGGTCCAGAAGATAATCAGCCCCAGCATTTT.

The chain joins TRBV7-9 to TRBJ1-5; D is possibly TRBD1 (6 bases). This CDR3 has 16 amino acids. The germline V and J ends were trimmed by 2 bases and 6 bases, with 17 bases remaining between them. Germline V gene data show CDR1 as SEHNR and CDR2 as FQNEAQ (reference sequence). CDR3 region: CASSLFLPQGTQPQHF. CDR3 bases: TGTGCCAGCAGCTTATTCCTTCCTCAGGGGACTCAGCCCCAGCATTTT.

This clone appeared once. This chain's CDR3 is CASSQAGTSGGISYNEQFF. DNA of the CDR3: TGTGCCAGCAGCCAAGCCGGGACTAGCGGGGGGATCTCCTACAATGAGCAGTTCTTC. The rearrangement links TRBV3-1 (or the pseudogene TRBV3-2) to TRBJ2-1; TRBD2 aligns across 15 bases. After removal of 1 base from V and 0 bases from J, the junction contained 4 bases not matched to a gene. Germline assignment: CDR1 LGHDT and CDR2 YNNKEL (reference sequence). This CDR3 is built from 19 residues.

J is TRBJ2-6 and V is TRBV9; 8 bases agree with TRBD2. Trimming at V came to 0 bases and at J to 1 base, leaving 18 bases not matched to a gene. Looked up from germline, CDR1 is SGDLS and CDR2 is YYNGEE. This CDR3 region has 22 residues. The CDR3 nucleotides are TGTGCCAGCAGCGTAGACCCCTCCCTGTTGCGGGGGGCGAGATCTGGGGCCAACGTCCTGACTTTC. It codes for CASSVDPSLLRGARSGANVLTF.

As DNA, the CDR3 is TGTGCTAGTGGTTTGGTATTAGCTAGGAATGAGCAGTTCTTC. Amino acids: CASGLVLARNEQFF. V is TRBV12-5 and J is TRBJ2-1, with D unclear. The CDR3 spans 14 residues. CDR1 is LGHNT, CDR2 FRNRAP, per germline. V was pared by 0 bases and J by 7 bases, with 10 bases between.